This T cell receptor (beta chain) was recovered during a study of cytomegalovirus exposure and HLA in healthy donors. For the study at large: In a previous analysis, about 100 million unique TCR beta sequences were found from about 190 million T cells. Counted in an early data release were tens of millions of unique TCRs from HLA-typed donors. Study-wide results and limits: An apparent linkage of common viral pathogens to several of the most significant clusters emerged in a later analysis. In a later analysis, V- and J-gene trimming of beta chains associated with a DCLRE1C missense variant, replicated independently.

Worth noting for this clone: Its antigen is not identified.

It was with 60 Vbeta and 13 Jbeta primers that the PCR ran. Using immunoSEQ multiplex PCR, the repertoire was profiled, and TCRdb retains in-frame clones only, with some absent. This sample's clone table lists around 80,000 clones. Germline V gene data show CDR1 as MNHNS and CDR2 as SASEGT. The CDR3 sequence is 14 residues long. Trimming removed 8 bases from V and 5 bases from J, with 16 bases in between. J is TRBJ2-1 and V is TRBV6-1; D may be TRBD1 (6 bases). Material: PBMCs. This TCR was sampled from a boy aged 5-17 years in good health and CMV-seronegative. In DNA, the CDR3 is TGTGCCAGCGAGCCAGGGGCCACCGACAATGAGCAGTTCTTC. It translates to CASEPGATDNEQFF.